This TCR beta chain was profiled in a study of cytomegalovirus exposure and HLA in healthy donors. The PCR was carried out with 60 Vbeta primers and 13 Jbeta primers. Sequenced by immunoSEQ multiplex PCR; TCRdb stores in-frame clones only, minus some. The sample has 55,000 to 65,000 clones; roughly three quarters are singletons. V lost 5 bases to trimming and J lost 1 base; unmatched junction nucleotides: 2. In germline, CDR1 is MDHEN, CDR2 SYDVKM. The length of the CDR3 is 15 residues. Sequences were obtained from PBMCs. This TCR was recovered from a woman in her 30s in good health and CMV-seronegative. The J gene is TRBJ2-3, the V gene TRBV28; the match to TRBD1 covers 11 bases. For the CDR3, the DNA is TGTGCCAGCAGTACGGGACAGGGGGGCACAGATACGCAGTATTTT. Amino acids: CASSTGQGGTDTQYF.